This T cell receptor (beta chain) comes out of a study of long-term antiretroviral therapy in people with HIV. Study-level points and caveats: Among HIV repertoires, CDR3 length ranges were narrower than those of controls. Transplant donor controls retained higher diversity, though diversity increased after ART. Clones that had undergone expansion before ART prevailed in the repertoire throughout all time points.

Survey-level resolution applied to immunoSEQ assay v3.0. For each individual sample, sequencing targeted roughly 40,000-50,000 T-cell genomes. The table came from immunoSEQ multiplex PCR; TCRdb's copy has only in-frame clones and leaves some out. The sample includes roughly 20,000 clones, around four fifths seen only once; the top ten take 3% to 4%. Turning to this clone: The antigen is undetermined.

Looked up from germline, CDR1 is SGHNT and CDR2 is YYREEE (reference sequence). CDR3 length: 15 residues. With 0 bases removed from V and 3 bases from J, the gap between germline ends came to 9 bases. The chain is built from TRBV5-4 and TRBJ2-2; D is possibly TRBD1 or TRBD2 (5 bases each). This TCR was sampled from a man aged 18 to 29 with HIV. The starting material was unsorted PBMCs, obtained roughly 4 years after starting antiretroviral therapy. The CDR3 DNA is TGTGCCAGCAGCTTGGGACAGAGGGACACCGGGGAGCTGTTTTTT. Its protein product is CASSLGQRDTGELFF.